The 5 T cell receptor beta chains in this list originate from one sample, sequenced in a study of identifying expanded T cells in peripheral blood. Using immunoSEQ multiplex PCR, the repertoire was profiled, and TCRdb retains in-frame clones only, with some absent. Of 100,000 or so clones in the sample, approximately 90% were seen once. Sequenced sample: blood. The receptor set was obtained from a person aged 18-70 years in good health.

In its sample, this clone was seen a few times. The chain joins TRBV9 to TRBJ1-6, with 7 bases that match TRBD1. The J segment lost 8 bases and the V segment lost 5 bases, leaving 7 bases of the junction unmatched. This CDR3 spans 14 amino acids. The germline V gene encodes CDR1 SGDLS and CDR2 YYNGEE. The CDR3 is CASRAGQRDSPLHF. For the CDR3, the DNA is TGTGCCAGCAGGGCGGGACAGCGGGATTCACCCCTCCACTTT.

The chain has TRBV4-3 and TRBJ2-2; no definite D call. CDR1 LGHNA and CDR2 YSLEER come from the germline V gene. The V end lost 4 bases, the J end lost 3 bases, and 9 bases lay between the germline ends. The length of the CDR3 is 14 residues. DNA of the CDR3: TGCGCCAGCAGCCGCGACACTTACACCGGGGAGCTGTTTTTT. It codes for CASSRDTYTGELFF.

DNA for the CDR3: TGTGCCAGCAGCTCTTCAGACAGGGCGAGGGAGCAGTACTTC. Amino acids: CASSSSDRAREQYF. The chain recombines TRBV4-2 with TRBJ2-7; 7 bases line up with TRBD1. Looked up from germline, CDR1 is LGHNA and CDR2 is YNFKEQ. This CDR3 has 14 residues. The ends lost 5 bases at V and 7 bases at J; junction bases unmatched: 11.

This clone was seen only once. The chain carries TRBV7-8 and TRBJ2-2; D uncertain. This CDR3 spans 16 amino acids. Trimming left V 5 bases short and J 4 bases short, with 17 bases between. Germline V gene sequence: CDR1 SGHVS, CDR2 FQNEAQ. The CDR3, as DNA: TGTGCCAGCAGCCCGACCGTCAGGAGTTCCACCGGGGAGCTGTTTTTT. Encoded protein: CASSPTVRSSTGELFF.

A few counts support this clone. The CDR3 DNA follows: TGTGCCAGCAGCTTGTGGGGGGGTAAGGACGAGCAGTACTTC. Protein sequence: CASSLWGGKDEQYF. The chain carries TRBV7-8 and TRBJ2-7; 7 bases match TRBD2. Germline V gene lookup returns CDR1 SGHVS and CDR2 FQNEAQ. The CDR3 is made up of 14 amino acids. With V trimmed by 3 bases and J by 5 bases, 7 bases remained unmatched. The entire variable domain, with the rest obtained from reference TRBV7-8 and TRBJ2-7, is as follows: GAGVSQSPRYKVAKRGQDVALRCDPISGHVSLFWYQQALGQGPEFLTYFQNEAQLDKSGLPSDRFFAERPEGSVSTLKIQRTQQEDSAVYLCASSLWGGKDEQYFGPGTRLTVT.